The next 32 T cell receptor beta chains were all read from a single sample in a study of cytomegalovirus exposure and HLA in healthy donors. The PCR had 60 Vbeta and 13 Jbeta primers. The table came from immunoSEQ multiplex PCR; TCRdb's copy has only in-frame clones and leaves some out. Here the sample spans 150,000 to 200,000 clones, roughly 80% being singletons. Sequenced sample: PBMCs. These receptors came from a woman aged 45-60 years in good health and CMV-seronegative.

V and J are TRBV19 and TRBJ1-1; 10 nucleotides align to TRBD1. Germline loops: CDR1 LNHDA, CDR2 SQIVND (reference sequence). CDR3 length: 16 residues. V dropped 5 bases and J dropped 1; count of bases not matched to a gene: 7. The CDR3 region has the DNA TGTGCCAGTAGTCCACGACAGGGGGCCTCGAACACTGAAGCTTTCTTT. Translated: CASSPRQGASNTEAFF.

V and J are TRBV27 and TRBJ2-7; 7 bases fit TRBD1. From germline, CDR1 is MNHEY and CDR2 SMNVEV (reference sequence). CDR3 length equals 14 residues. The trim removed 6 bases at V and 0 bases at J, leaving 5 bases unmatched. The CDR3 reads CASRDRHHSYEQYF. The CDR3 DNA reads TGTGCCAGCAGGGACAGGCACCACTCCTACGAGCAGTACTTC.

The chain carries TRBV9 and TRBJ1-1, with 9 bases that match TRBD1. The CDR3 spans 17 residues. The V gene end was trimmed by 3 bases and the J gene end by 6 bases; junction bases not matched to a gene: 15. Looked up from germline, CDR1 is SGDLS and CDR2 is YYNGEE. The CDR3 DNA follows: TGTGCCAGCAGCGCCATTCTCCCGGGACAGGGTTTTGCTGAAGCTTTCTTT. Its protein is CASSAILPGQGFAEAFF.

The chain couples TRBV5-6 to TRBJ2-5, with TRBD1 matching 11 bases. The J call may be incorrect, as the DNA end agrees better with TRBJ2-7. The CDR3 runs 14 residues. Germline-derived CDR1 and CDR2 are SGHDT and YYEEEE. CDR3 coding DNA: TGTGCCAGCACCTACGGACAGGGGGCGAACGAGCAGTACTTC. It codes for CASTYGQGANEQYF.

This chain joins TRBV7-9 and TRBJ1-2; D is perhaps TRBD1 (6 bases). Germline lookup yields CDR1 SEHNR and CDR2 FQNEAQ (reference sequence). The CDR3 extends over 14 amino acids. Trimming removed 1 base at V and 5 bases at J, with 11 bases between. The CDR3 spells CASSLEAGAYGYTF. In DNA, the CDR3 is TGTGCCAGCAGCTTAGAGGCAGGGGCTTATGGCTACACCTTC.

The CDR3, as DNA: TGTGCCAGCAGTTACTCTGAGGGGGCGATCCCCCGTAGGCAGTTCTTC. It codes for CASSYSEGAIPRRQFF. The chain recombines TRBV6-5 with TRBJ2-1; TRBD1 agrees at 7 bases. In germline, CDR1 is MNHEY, CDR2 SVGAGI. The CDR3 covers 16 residues. V lost 0 bases to trimming and J lost 12 bases; unmatched junction nucleotides: 14.

J is TRBJ2-7 and V is TRBV6-6; TRBD1 aligns across 9 bases. Germline trimming cut 6 bases from V and 2 bases from J; bases unmatched to any gene: 5. Germline CDR1 reads MNHNY; CDR2 reads SVGAGI (reference sequence). This CDR3 is built from 14 residues. CDR3 DNA sequence: TGTGCCAGCAGAGACAGGGGGAGACCCTACGAGCAGTACTTC. It codes for CASRDRGRPYEQYF.

The J gene is TRBJ2-7, the V gene TRBV19; perhaps TRBD1 as D (5 bases). Per the germline V gene, CDR1 is LNHDA and CDR2 is SQIVND (reference sequence). The CDR3 covers 14 residues. V dropped 1 base and J dropped 2 bases, with 9 bases sitting between them. The CDR3 loop reads CASSIGTSTYEQYF. CDR3 nucleotide sequence: TGTGCCAGTAGTATAGGGACATCTACCTACGAGCAGTACTTC. Supplemented by reference TRBV19 and TRBJ2-7, the full variable domain reads DGGITQSPKYLFRKEGQNVTLSCEQNLNHDAMYWYRQDPGQGLRLIYYSQIVNDFQKGDIAEGYSVSREKKESFPLTVTSAQKNPTAFYLCASSIGTSTYEQYFGPGTRLTVT.

The chain couples TRBV30 to TRBJ2-1; weak D call: TRBD2 (5 bases). Looked up from germline, CDR1 is GTSNPN and CDR2 is SVGIG (reference sequence). Trimming removed 6 bases from V and 9 bases from J, with 18 bases in between. The CDR3 extends over 13 amino acids. The CDR3 nucleotides are TGTGCCTGTAGACGATCCCGGGATAGTGAGCAGTTCTTC. Translated: CACRRSRDSEQFF.

The chain uses TRBV7-6 and TRBJ2-2; 9 positions match TRBD2. The CDR3 has 15 amino acids. Germline trimming cut 5 bases from V and 7 bases from J; bases unmatched to any gene: 8. CDR1 is SGHVS, CDR2 FNYEAQ, per germline. The CDR3: CASSPLGGGDGELFF. The CDR3 DNA reads TGTGCCAGCAGCCCACTGGGCGGGGGGGACGGGGAGCTGTTTTTT. Together with reference TRBV7-6 and TRBJ2-2, the CDR3 gives the full variable domain: GAGVSQSPRYKVTKRGQDVALRCDPISGHVSLYWYRQALGQGPEFLTYFNYEAQQDKSGLPNDRFSAERPEGSISTLTIQRTEQRDSAMYRCASSPLGGGDGELFFGEGSRLTVL.

The sample holds a few counts of this clone. The chain has TRBV29-1 and TRBJ2-5, with TRBD2 identical over 11 bases. J gave up 5 bases and V 8 bases, and 7 bases lay outside the gene matches. This CDR3 comprises 13 residues. Germline V gene data show CDR1 as SQVTM and CDR2 as ANQGSEA. The CDR3 here is CSSRLAGWETQYF. The DNA of the CDR3 is TGCAGCTCCCGACTAGCGGGGTGGGAGACCCAGTACTTC.

The V gene is TRBV10-3, the J gene TRBJ2-5; a possible D gene is TRBD1 (5 bases). The J call may be faulty, since TRBJ2-7 better matches the DNA end. This CDR3 spans 12 amino acids. Germline-derived CDR1 and CDR2 are ENHRY and SYGVKD. CDR3 residues: CAITPRGGEQYF. The CDR3 region has the DNA TGTGCCATCACCCCTAGGGGCGGCGAGCAGTACTTC.

This clone was detected a few times. J is TRBJ1-1 and V is TRBV13; D gene ambiguous. CDR3 length equals 14 residues. Germline assignment: CDR1 PRHDT and CDR2 FYEKMQ (reference sequence). V lost 0 bases to trimming and J lost 2 bases, with 7 bases between them. CDR3 sequence (DNA): TGTGCCAGCAGCTTAGGACACCGAAACACTGAAGCTTTCTTT. It translates to CASSLGHRNTEAFF.

The chain employs TRBV7-9 and TRBJ2-7, with 8 bases aligning to TRBD1. With 2 bases clipped from V and 5 bases from J, the junction kept 2 bases outside the gene matches. The V gene's germline CDR1 is SEHNR and CDR2 FQNEAQ (reference sequence). The CDR3 covers 13 residues. The CDR3 is CASSLPGGNEQYF. In nucleotides, the CDR3 is TGTGCCAGCAGCTTACCAGGGGGCAACGAGCAGTACTTC.

Comment on this clone: A junction end diverges from the germline sequence, so it may reflect a read error. The chain uses TRBV7-9 and TRBJ2-7, with D possibly being TRBD1 (5 bases). The CDR3 consists of 15 residues. Germline-derived CDR1 and CDR2 are SEHNR and FQNEAQ (reference sequence). DNA of the CDR3: TGTTCCAGCAGCTTAGCAGGGTCAGGGCCCTACGAGCAGTACTTC. Amino acid sequence: CSSSLAGSGPYEQYF.

The genes are TRBV11-2 and TRBJ2-4; the match to TRBD2 covers 7 bases. V shed 5 bases, J shed 2 bases, and the junction held 3 bases outside the gene matches. The germline V gene has CDR1 SGHAT and CDR2 FQNNGV. The CDR3 spans 14 residues. Here the CDR3 DNA reads TGTGCCAGCAGCGAACTAGCGACCAAAAACATTCAGTACTTC. Its translation: CASSELATKNIQYF. The full variable domain, completed using reference TRBV11-2 and TRBJ2-4, is EAGVAQSPRYKIIEKRQSVAFWCNPISGHATLYWYQQILGQGPKLLIQFQNNGVVDDSQLPKDRFSAERLKGVDSTLKIQPAKLEDSAVYLCASSELATKNIQYFGAGTRLSVL.

The chain uses TRBV9 and TRBJ2-3, with TRBD2 matching over 11 bases. CDR1 SGDLS and CDR2 YYNGEE come from the germline V gene. The CDR3 runs 14 residues. Trimming at V came to 7 bases and at J to 0 bases, leaving 1 base not matched to a gene. The CDR3 region is CASGTSGSTDTQYF. The CDR3 coding sequence is TGTGCCAGCGGGACTAGCGGTAGCACAGATACGCAGTATTTT. Using reference TRBV9 and TRBJ2-3 for the parts outside the CDR3, the full variable domain is DSGVTQTPKHLITATGQRVTLRCSPRSGDLSVYWYQQSLDQGLQFLIQYYNGEERAKGNILERFSAQQFPDLHSELNLSSLELGDSALYFCASGTSGSTDTQYFGPGTRLTVL.

A word on this clone: Germline and junction disagree at one end, which may indicate a read error. The V gene is TRBV4-3, the J gene TRBJ2-3, with unresolved D. Germline CDR1 LGHNA, CDR2 YSLEER. This CDR3 is 14 amino acids long. In DNA, the CDR3 is TGCGCCAGCAGCCAAGATCCCCCGGAGACCCCCTCCTTTTTT. This sequence encodes CASSQDPPETPSFF.

V is TRBV5-1 and J is TRBJ2-7; TRBD1 aligns across 8 bases. The junction had 9 bases not matched to a gene; V was cut back by 4 bases and J by 6 bases. CDR1 is SGHRS, CDR2 YFSETQ, per germline. The CDR3 totals 14 residues. CDR3 DNA sequence: TGCGCCAGCAGCCCTCGGACAGGGACGACCGAGCAGTACTTC. Amino acids: CASSPRTGTTEQYF.

The V and J genes are TRBV5-4 and TRBJ2-6; D not resolved. The CDR3 extends over 16 amino acids. In germline, CDR1 is SGHNT, CDR2 YYREEE (reference sequence). Trimming shortened V by 5 bases and J by 0 bases, and 12 bases separated the two germline ends. CDR3 protein: CASSPPPGSGANVLTF. In DNA, the CDR3 is TGTGCCAGCAGTCCCCCCCCGGGCTCTGGGGCCAACGTCCTGACTTTC.

CDR3 nucleotide sequence: TGTGCCAGCACTCTTGGCAGTAGCGGGGTCGGCGAGCAGTACTTC. Amino acid sequence: CASTLGSSGVGEQYF. The chain recombines TRBV7-6 with TRBJ2-7, with 8 bases fitting TRBD2. V trimming: 7 bases; J trimming: 6 bases; junction bases outside the gene matches: 14. CDR3 size: 15 residues. Germline V gene data show CDR1 as SGHVS and CDR2 as FNYEAQ.

This clone was seen only once. The rearrangement links TRBV18 to TRBJ2-7; D uncertain. Germline lookup yields CDR1 KGHSH and CDR2 LQKENI. V was clipped by 2 bases and J by 5 bases, with 10 bases between them. There are 13 residues in the CDR3. The CDR3 region has the DNA TGTGCCAGCTCACCAGAACAGAACAACGAGCAGTACTTC. Its translation: CASSPEQNNEQYF.

The chain has TRBV11-2 and TRBJ2-5; D is possibly TRBD2 (6 bases). Germline V gene sequence: CDR1 SGHAT, CDR2 FQNNGV. Between the trimmed V and J ends, which lost 3 bases and 2 bases, there was a span of 13 bases. The length of the CDR3 is 15 residues. This CDR3 is CASSFSGRGQETQYF. The CDR3 nucleotides read TGTGCCAGCAGCTTTTCTGGGCGGGGACAAGAGACCCAGTACTTC.

The V call is TRBV6-5, the J call TRBJ2-5, with 8 bases fitting TRBD1. Gene TRBJ2-7 matches the end of the DNA better, so the J call may be wrong. Germline V gene sequence: CDR1 MNHEY, CDR2 SVGAGI. This CDR3 region has 14 residues. The CDR3 DNA sequence: TGTGCCAGCACCATCCGGACAGGGAGTAGCGAGCAGTACTTC. Translation: CASTIRTGSSEQYF.

V gene TRBV19 combines with J gene TRBJ2-7; D may be TRBD2 (5 bases). Trimming left V 5 bases short and J 4 bases short, with 15 bases between. The germline V gene encodes CDR1 LNHDA and CDR2 SQIVND (reference sequence). This CDR3 is 14 amino acids long. CDR3 sequence reads: CASSLSIGGYEQYF. In DNA form, the CDR3 reads TGTGCCAGTAGTCTCTCTATTGGAGGATACGAGCAGTACTTC.

CDR3 protein: CASSLEDRSGYTF. DNA for the CDR3: TGCGCCAGCAGCTTGGAGGACAGAAGCGGCTACACCTTC. The chain couples TRBV5-1 to TRBJ1-2; weak D call: TRBD1 (6 bases). The CDR3 has 13 amino acids. V lost 0 bases and J 8 bases, leaving 11 bases between the germline ends. Germline V gene sequence: CDR1 SGHRS, CDR2 YFSETQ.

The V call is TRBV6-5, the J call TRBJ1-5; maybe TRBD1 (5 bases). The V and J ends lost 5 bases and 1 base respectively, with 9 bases between them. Germline CDR1 reads MNHEY; CDR2 reads SVGAGI. The CDR3 consists of 14 residues. The CDR3 region is CASSGAGSNQPQHF. In nucleotides, the CDR3 is TGTGCCAGCAGTGGGGCAGGGAGCAATCAGCCCCAGCATTTT.

V usage is TRBV5-1 and J usage is TRBJ2-7; 11 bases map to TRBD2. Germline V gives CDR1 SGHRS, CDR2 YFSETQ. The junction had 9 bases not matched to a gene; V was cut back by 4 bases and J by 6 bases. CDR3 size: 15 residues. CDR3 loop: CASSLTSGRFSEQYF. The CDR3 DNA follows: TGCGCCAGCAGCCTTACTAGCGGGAGATTCAGCGAGCAGTACTTC.

This clone was found a few times. V usage is TRBV15 and J usage is TRBJ2-1; TRBD2 aligns across 10 bases. The germline V gene encodes CDR1 LNHNV and CDR2 YYDKDF (reference sequence). V lost 7 bases, J lost 5 bases, and 2 bases stayed unmatched. This CDR3 is built from 13 residues. The CDR3 nucleotides read TGTGCCACCACTAGCGGGAGCCACAATGAGCAGTTCTTC. Translation: CATTSGSHNEQFF.

The chain carries TRBV4-2 and TRBJ1-3; 10 bases line up with TRBD1. V dropped 0 bases and J dropped 7; count of bases not matched to a gene: 9. CDR3 length equals 17 residues. CDR1 LGHNA and CDR2 YNFKEQ come from the germline V gene. The CDR3 nucleotides read TGTGCCAGCAGCCAAGATTGGGACAGGGGATTTGGTAACACCATATATTTT. Translated, it gives CASSQDWDRGFGNTIYF.

The chain carries TRBV6-6 and TRBJ2-7, with 8 positions matching TRBD1. Per germline, CDR1 MNHNY and CDR2 SVGAGI (reference sequence). V shed 7 bases, J shed 6 bases, and the junction held 8 bases outside the gene matches. This CDR3 has 13 amino acids. Here the CDR3 reads CASKRTGSVEQYF. CDR3 sequence (DNA): TGTGCCAGCAAACGGACAGGGTCGGTCGAGCAGTACTTC.

The sample holds one count of this clone. This rearrangement joins TRBV13 to TRBJ2-7, with TRBD2 matching 11 bases. Unmatched junction bases numbered 11, after V lost 4 bases and J lost 9 bases. From germline, CDR1 is PRHDT and CDR2 FYEKMQ (reference sequence). The CDR3 extends over 15 amino acids. The CDR3 DNA reads as TGTGCCAGCAGCTCGGGACTAGCGGTAAATAGTCCGCAGTACTTC. As protein: CASSSGLAVNSPQYF.